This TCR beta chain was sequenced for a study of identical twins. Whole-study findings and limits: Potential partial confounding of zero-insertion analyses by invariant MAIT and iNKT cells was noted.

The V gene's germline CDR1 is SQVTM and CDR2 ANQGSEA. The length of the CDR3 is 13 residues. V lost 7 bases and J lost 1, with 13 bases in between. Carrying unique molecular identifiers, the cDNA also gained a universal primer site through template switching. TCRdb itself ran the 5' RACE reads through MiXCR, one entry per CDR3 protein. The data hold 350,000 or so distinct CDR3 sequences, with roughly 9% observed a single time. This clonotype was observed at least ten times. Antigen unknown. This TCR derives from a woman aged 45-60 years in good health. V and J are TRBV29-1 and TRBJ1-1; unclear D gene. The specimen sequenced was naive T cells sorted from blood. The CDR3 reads CSGQMIQNTEAFF. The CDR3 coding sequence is TGCAGCGGCCAGATGATACAGAACACTGAAGCTTTCTTT. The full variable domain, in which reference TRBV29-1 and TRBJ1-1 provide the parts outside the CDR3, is SAVISQKPSRDICQRGTSLTIQCQVDSQVTMMFWYRQQPGQSLTLIATANQGSEATYESGFVIDKFPISRPNLTFSTLTVSNMSPEDSSIYLCSGQMIQNTEAFFGQGTRLTVV.